This is a list of T cell receptor beta chains from one sample in a study of shared clonotypes between healthy human individuals. The table came from immunoSEQ multiplex PCR; TCRdb's copy has only in-frame clones and leaves some out. The profile shows some 320,000 clones, around 87% of them singletons. Sequenced material: memory CD8+ T cells sorted from blood. The receptors shown here come from a man aged 18 to 30 in good health. Both conserved end residues are part of each CDR3. Clone size is stated in some rows and not others, as once, few, many or a class when expanded.

cdr3_aa: CASKFRGHPGELFF
v_call: TRBV28
j_call: TRBJ2-2
clone_size: once
cdr3_length: 14

cdr3_aa: CASSYSTQNEQFF
v_call: TRBV6-5
j_call: TRBJ2-1
clone_size: NA
cdr3_length: 13

cdr3_aa: CASSVGEGENTEAFF
v_call: TRBV9
j_call: TRBJ1-1
clone_size: NA
cdr3_length: 15

cdr3_aa: CASLQGNTEAFF
v_call: TRBV6-1
j_call: TRBJ1-1
clone_size: NA
cdr3_length: 12

cdr3_aa: CASSLEMQGELFF
v_call: TRBV7-9
j_call: TRBJ2-2
clone_size: NA
cdr3_length: 13

cdr3_aa: CASSEMTGGVSYEQYF
v_call: TRBV6-1
j_call: TRBJ2-7
clone_size: NA
cdr3_length: 16

cdr3_aa: CASSEPGQKETQYF
v_call: TRBV2
j_call: TRBJ2-5
clone_size: once
cdr3_length: 14

cdr3_aa: CASSQGTGSNTEAFF
v_call: TRBV4-3
j_call: TRBJ1-1
clone_size: NA
cdr3_length: 15

cdr3_aa: CASSSGGPLDTQYF
v_call: TRBV27
j_call: TRBJ2-3
clone_size: NA
cdr3_length: 14

cdr3_aa: CASSPRGTGAYEQYF
v_call: TRBV7-2
j_call: TRBJ2-7
clone_size: NA
cdr3_length: 15

cdr3_aa: CASSPPYTYEQYF
v_call: TRBV19
j_call: TRBJ2-7
clone_size: NA
cdr3_length: 13

cdr3_aa: CSVRFLAAQNTGELFF
v_call: TRBV29-1
j_call: TRBJ2-2
clone_size: NA
cdr3_length: 16

cdr3_aa: CASIDRGNTGELFF
v_call: TRBV27
j_call: TRBJ2-2
clone_size: NA
cdr3_length: 14

cdr3_aa: CASRVKGGMNTEAFF
v_call: TRBV6-6
j_call: TRBJ1-1
clone_size: NA
cdr3_length: 15

cdr3_aa: CASSLDLTGYEQYF
v_call: TRBV5-1
j_call: TRBJ2-7
clone_size: NA
cdr3_length: 14

cdr3_aa: CASRSEGAYEQYF
v_call: TRBV27
j_call: TRBJ2-7
clone_size: NA
cdr3_length: 13

cdr3_aa: CSVSTGRDAYEQYF
v_call: TRBV29-1
j_call: TRBJ2-7
clone_size: NA
cdr3_length: 14

cdr3_aa: CAAGESYEQYF
v_call: TRBV6-6
j_call: TRBJ2-7
clone_size: NA
cdr3_length: 11

cdr3_aa: CATSRDQDGYTDTQYF
v_call: TRBV15
j_call: TRBJ2-3
clone_size: NA
cdr3_length: 16

cdr3_aa: CAWSAGTRYHF
v_call: TRBV30
j_call: TRBJ2-3
clone_size: NA
cdr3_length: 11

cdr3_aa: CASSYTDRGNEQYF
v_call: TRBV6-5
j_call: TRBJ2-7
clone_size: NA
cdr3_length: 14

cdr3_aa: CASSQETRANYGYTF
v_call: TRBV4-1
j_call: TRBJ1-2
clone_size: NA
cdr3_length: 15

cdr3_aa: CASRDYTEAFF
v_call: TRBV6-1
j_call: TRBJ1-1
clone_size: NA
cdr3_length: 11

cdr3_aa: CASSPLAGFQEQYF
v_call: TRBV27
j_call: TRBJ2-7
clone_size: NA
cdr3_length: 14

cdr3_aa: CATSRTALGEKLFF
v_call: TRBV15
j_call: TRBJ1-4
clone_size: NA
cdr3_length: 14

cdr3_aa: CASSEGASGSYEQYF
v_call: TRBV11-2
j_call: TRBJ2-7
clone_size: NA
cdr3_length: 15

cdr3_aa: CASSLEAAGGYDEQYF
v_call: TRBV5-1
j_call: TRBJ2-7
clone_size: few
cdr3_length: 16

cdr3_aa: CASSLYGGYEQYF
v_call: TRBV28
j_call: TRBJ2-7
clone_size: NA
cdr3_length: 13

cdr3_aa: CASSYRRLAGAYEQYF
v_call: TRBV6-5
j_call: TRBJ2-7
clone_size: NA
cdr3_length: 16

cdr3_aa: CASSSPSGGPKGNEQFF
v_call: TRBV27
j_call: TRBJ2-1
clone_size: NA
cdr3_length: 17

cdr3_aa: CASGVDRQETQYF
v_call: TRBV7-8
j_call: TRBJ2-5
clone_size: few
cdr3_length: 13

cdr3_aa: CASSVSGEGASYEQYF
v_call: TRBV19
j_call: TRBJ2-7
clone_size: NA
cdr3_length: 16

cdr3_aa: CASSPSGTEYTGELFF
v_call: TRBV13
j_call: TRBJ2-2
clone_size: once
cdr3_length: 16

cdr3_aa: CAWSVSGVMTDTQYF
v_call: TRBV30
j_call: TRBJ2-3
clone_size: NA
cdr3_length: 15

cdr3_aa: CASNLDTGEGTQYF
v_call: TRBV5-4
j_call: TRBJ2-5
clone_size: NA
cdr3_length: 14

cdr3_aa: CASSLAESSDFTEAFF
v_call: TRBV7-8
j_call: TRBJ1-1
clone_size: NA
cdr3_length: 16

cdr3_aa: CASSLTGGSEAFF
v_call: TRBV7-2
j_call: TRBJ1-1
clone_size: NA
cdr3_length: 13

cdr3_aa: CASSQETVGNTIYF
v_call: TRBV4-2
j_call: TRBJ1-3
clone_size: NA
cdr3_length: 14

cdr3_aa: CASSLGASGRSNTGELFF
v_call: TRBV7-2
j_call: TRBJ2-2
clone_size: NA
cdr3_length: 18

cdr3_aa: CASSQDLGLYEQYF
v_call: TRBV4-3
j_call: TRBJ2-7
clone_size: NA
cdr3_length: 14

cdr3_aa: CASSSKMDRNGYTF
v_call: TRBV4-1
j_call: TRBJ1-2
clone_size: many
cdr3_length: 14

cdr3_aa: CASSLLRDGGYEQYF
v_call: TRBV7-9
j_call: TRBJ2-7
clone_size: NA
cdr3_length: 15

cdr3_aa: CASSEWRSATDTQYF
v_call: TRBV2
j_call: TRBJ2-3
clone_size: once
cdr3_length: 15

cdr3_aa: CASSPPRGAVYEQYF
v_call: TRBV4-1
j_call: TRBJ2-7
clone_size: NA
cdr3_length: 15

cdr3_aa: CASSVENSGGADTQYF
v_call: TRBV9
j_call: TRBJ2-3
clone_size: once
cdr3_length: 16

cdr3_aa: CASTLYGPQHF
v_call: TRBV6-1
j_call: TRBJ1-5
clone_size: NA
cdr3_length: 11

cdr3_aa: CASSWSRAWPQHF
v_call: TRBV6-1
j_call: TRBJ1-5
clone_size: NA
cdr3_length: 13

cdr3_aa: CASSLGGYEQYF
v_call: TRBV27
j_call: TRBJ2-7
clone_size: NA
cdr3_length: 12

cdr3_aa: CASSLRWQPGETQYF
v_call: TRBV7-7
j_call: TRBJ2-5
clone_size: NA
cdr3_length: 15

cdr3_aa: CASSGGFREQYF
v_call: TRBV2
j_call: TRBJ2-7
clone_size: NA
cdr3_length: 12

cdr3_aa: CASSLTQANEQFF
v_call: TRBV7-3
j_call: TRBJ2-1
clone_size: NA
cdr3_length: 13

cdr3_aa: CASRETVSYNEQFF
v_call: TRBV27
j_call: TRBJ2-1
clone_size: NA
cdr3_length: 14

cdr3_aa: CASSPASRSEQYF
v_call: TRBV13
j_call: TRBJ2-7
clone_size: once
cdr3_length: 13

cdr3_aa: CAWSVLTGSSPLHF
v_call: TRBV30
j_call: TRBJ1-6
clone_size: many
cdr3_length: 14